One sample yielded the 19 T cell receptor beta chains listed below, sequenced in a study of PD-L1 blockade in urothelial cancer. Time point denoted: pretreatment peripheral blood. TCRdb keeps only in-frame clones here, not all; method: immunoSEQ multiplex PCR. Among tens of thousands of clones, roughly 90% were seen once, and the ten largest hold more than 3.5%. The input for sequencing was PBMCs, taken around atezolizumab (anti-PD-L1) treatment. The receptors shown here come from a man in his 70s with urothelial cancer.

The chain is built from TRBV15 and TRBJ2-7; 8 bases match TRBD1. Germline CDR1 is LNHNV and CDR2 is YYDKDF (reference sequence). This CDR3 has 16 residues. V shed 0 bases, J shed 1 base, and the junction held 5 bases outside the gene matches. CDR3 DNA: TGTGCCACCAGCAGAGATAGGGGACAGGTGTCCTACGAGCAGTACTTC. Amino acid sequence: CATSRDRGQVSYEQYF.

The V and J genes are TRBV29-1 and TRBJ2-7; D is perhaps TRBD1 (6 bases). The CDR3 has 14 residues. The germline gives CDR1 SQVTM, CDR2 ANQGSEA. V lost 5 bases and J lost 3, with 17 bases in between. The CDR3 loop is CSVPFEGENYEQYF. CDR3 coding DNA: TGCAGCGTTCCATTTGAGGGGGAGAACTACGAGCAGTACTTC.

This sequence joins TRBV15 and TRBJ1-5; a weak D match, TRBD1 (5 bases). The CDR3 totals 13 residues. Germline assignment: CDR1 LNHNV and CDR2 YYDKDF (reference sequence). Between the trimmed V and J ends, which lost 3 bases and 6 bases, there was a span of 9 bases. In DNA, the CDR3 is TGTGCCACCAGCAGGAGGCAGGGTCAGCCCCAGCATTTT. Translation: CATSRRQGQPQHF.

The chain carries TRBV5-5 and TRBJ1-5; 7 bases are a match to TRBD1. The CDR3 sequence is 15 residues long. The germline gives CDR1 SGHKS, CDR2 YYEKEE (reference sequence). V shed 0 bases and J 5 bases; nucleotides not matched to a gene: 5. The CDR3, as DNA: TGTGCCAGCAGCTTGGTGACAGGGAAGCATCAGCCCCAGCATTTT. It yields the protein CASSLVTGKHQPQHF.

The rearrangement joins TRBV27 to TRBJ1-3, with 8 bases aligning to TRBD1. The CDR3 consists of 15 residues. Per the germline V gene, CDR1 is MNHEY and CDR2 is SMNVEV (reference sequence). Losses at the gene ends were 5 bases for V and 1 base for J; bases not matched to a gene: 4. CDR3 nucleotide sequence: TGTGCCAGCAGTGTCACAGGGGGATCTGGAAACACCATATATTTT. Protein product: CASSVTGGSGNTIYF.

The rearrangement uses TRBV2 and TRBJ1-1; TRBD1 might be the D (6 bases). Germline CDR1 and CDR2: SNHLY and FYNNEI. The CDR3 is 13 residues long. Trimming stripped 5 bases from V and 5 bases from J, with 12 bases between. This chain's CDR3 is CASSLQGPTEAFF. For the CDR3, the DNA is TGTGCCAGCAGTTTACAGGGCCCAACTGAAGCTTTCTTT.

This sequence joins TRBV9 and TRBJ2-6; 14 bases agree with TRBD2. Germline V lookup: CDR1 SGDLS, CDR2 YYNGEE. The CDR3 has 19 residues. V shed 0 bases and J 3 bases; nucleotides not matched to a gene: 5. Here the CDR3 reads CASSVEGLAGAVGANVLTF. CDR3 bases: TGTGCCAGCAGCGTAGAGGGACTAGCGGGAGCAGTTGGGGCCAACGTCCTGACTTTC.

The genes are TRBV11-2 and TRBJ2-1, with a possible D match to TRBD2 (5 bases). V lost 0 bases and J lost 3, with 6 bases in between. The length of the CDR3 is 14 residues. The germline gives CDR1 SGHAT, CDR2 FQNNGV. The CDR3 reads CASSLDGDYNEQFF. The DNA of the CDR3 is TGTGCCAGCAGCTTAGACGGGGACTACAATGAGCAGTTCTTC.

This clone was seen more than once but under ten times. The V gene is TRBV2, the J gene TRBJ2-1; D perhaps matches TRBD1 (5 bases). There are 12 residues in the CDR3. Trimming removed 5 bases at V and 4 bases at J, with 6 bases between. Germline assignment: CDR1 SNHLY and CDR2 FYNNEI. CDR3 in amino acids: CASSRGYNEQFF. The CDR3 DNA reads TGTGCCAGCAGTAGGGGATACAATGAGCAGTTCTTC.

The chain joins TRBV25-1 to TRBJ2-4, with TRBD2 as a possible D gene (5 bases). Germline CDR1 reads MGHDK; CDR2 reads SYGVNS. The germline V and J ends were trimmed by 4 bases and 11 bases, with 18 bases remaining between them. This CDR3 has 14 amino acids. CDR3 bases: TGTGCCAGCAGTGGTTCCCCCGGGGAGTGGGTTCAGTACTTC. Amino acid sequence: CASSGSPGEWVQYF.

In its sample, this clone was seen once. V gene TRBV7-9 combines with J gene TRBJ2-1; 7 bases are a match to TRBD2. CDR1 and CDR2 from the germline V gene are SEHNR and FQNEAQ (reference sequence). V trimming: 2 bases; J trimming: 4 bases; junction bases outside the gene matches: 5. CDR3 length equals 15 residues. Here the CDR3 reads CASSLRLADYNEQFF. The DNA for the CDR3 is TGTGCCAGCAGCTTAAGGCTAGCGGATTACAATGAGCAGTTCTTC.

In DNA, the CDR3 is TGTGCCAGCAGTCCCAGAGGCTATGGCTACACCTTC. Translating gives CASSPRGYGYTF. V gene TRBV27 combines with J gene TRBJ1-2; D gene ambiguous. The CDR3 loop spans 12 amino acids. V lost 5 bases and J lost 4, with 8 bases in between. Germline lookup yields CDR1 MNHEY and CDR2 SMNVEV (reference sequence).

The V gene is TRBV5-1, the J gene TRBJ1-1; D possibly corresponds to TRBD1 (6 bases). CDR1 is SGHRS, CDR2 YFSETQ, per germline. V was clipped by 5 bases and J by 0 bases, with 11 bases between them. There are 14 residues in the CDR3. The CDR3 coding sequence is TGCGCCAGCAGTTCCGGACAGATGAACACTGAAGCTTTCTTT. It translates to CASSSGQMNTEAFF.

The CDR3 sequence is CASSRRDREGEKLFF. In nucleotides, the CDR3 is TGTGCCAGCAGCCGGAGGGACAGGGAGGGTGAAAAACTGTTTTTT. The J gene is TRBJ1-4, the V gene TRBV11-2; 9 bases map to TRBD1. Losses at the gene ends were 5 bases for V and 7 bases for J; bases not matched to a gene: 8. The CDR3 is 15 amino acids. CDR1 is SGHAT, CDR2 FQNNGV, per germline.

The V call is TRBV5-1, the J call TRBJ1-1; D perhaps matches TRBD1 (5 bases). Trimming took 0 bases from V and 6 from J, leaving 9 bases between them. CDR3 length: 13 residues. Looked up from germline, CDR1 is SGHRS and CDR2 is YFSETQ. The CDR3 loop reads CASSLGGTSEAFF. The CDR3 region has the DNA TGCGCCAGCAGCTTGGGGGGCACCTCTGAAGCTTTCTTT.

This chain uses TRBV7-6 with TRBJ1-6; TRBD1 is a possible D gene (5 bases). Looked up from germline, CDR1 is SGHVS and CDR2 is FNYEAQ. CDR3 length: 16 amino acids. The V and J ends lost 5 bases and 7 bases respectively, with 18 bases between them. CDR3 sequence: CASSRVWGDSNSPLHF. The DNA of the CDR3 is TGTGCCAGCAGCCGTGTGTGGGGGGATTCGAATTCACCCCTCCACTTT.

The J gene is TRBJ2-7, the V gene TRBV29-1; the D gene is possibly TRBD1 (5 bases). This CDR3 is built from 13 residues. CDR1 and CDR2 (germline): SQVTM, ANQGSEA. V shed 7 bases and J shed 6 bases, with 19 bases lying between them. This chain's CDR3 is CSAHTDTGGEQYF. Here the CDR3 DNA reads TGCAGCGCCCACACGGATACAGGCGGCGAGCAGTACTTC.

CDR3 loop: CASSLGGARETQYF. The CDR3 DNA is TGTGCCAGCAGCCTAGGGGGGGCGCGAGAGACCCAGTACTTC. J is TRBJ2-5 and V is TRBV28; tentatively, D is TRBD2 (7 bases). This CDR3 region has 14 residues. Germline values: CDR1 MDHEN, CDR2 SYDVKM. Deletions cut 6 bases from V and 4 bases from J, with 15 bases between.

V and J are TRBV19 and TRBJ2-1; 7 bases are shared with TRBD2. J lost 5 bases, V lost 5 bases, and 15 bases had no gene match. CDR1 is LNHDA and CDR2 is SQIVND in the germline V gene (reference sequence). This CDR3 region has 17 residues. The CDR3 spells CASSASSGPRFDNEQFF. The CDR3 nucleotides are TGTGCCAGTAGTGCGTCTAGCGGACCTCGGTTTGACAATGAGCAGTTCTTC.